This section outlines one T cell receptor (beta chain) sequence together with its context. Its target is not known. This entry comes from a study of CD4+ T cells in melanoma. Overall study results and limits: A reported correlation linked neoantigen-specific CD4+ T cells to CD8+, macrophage and B cell function.

The assay was immunoSEQ multiplex PCR, and TCRdb's table has in-frame clones only and misses some. The sample shows roughly 120,000 clones, approximately 90% of them seen only once. The trim removed 6 bases at V and 4 bases at J, leaving 3 bases unmatched. Germline CDR1 reads MDHEN; CDR2 reads SYDVKM. This CDR3 region has 12 residues. J is TRBJ2-7 and V is TRBV28, with 7 bases fitting TRBD1. This sequence originates from a human donor with melanoma. The sequenced sample consisted of peripheral blood. The chain's CDR3 is CASRDRKYEQYF. CDR3 sequence (DNA): TGTGCCAGCAGGGACAGGAAGTACGAGCAGTACTTC.